This T cell receptor beta chain was sequenced in a study of T-cell reconstitution after alpha-beta-depleted transplantation in children. This clonotype was seen ten or more times. V gave up 6 bases and J gave up 3 bases; unmatched junction bases: 8. The CDR3 is made up of 14 amino acids. Germline V CDR1 and CDR2: MNHEY, SVGEGT. Using unique molecular identifiers, the investigators prepared the TCRbeta library. TCRdb re-derived calls from the PCR reads in MiXCR, one entry per CDR3 protein. Counted here are approximately 350,000 distinct CDR3 sequences, 13% occurring once; the ten biggest clones make up around 4.1%.

Here the sequenced sample was PBMCs, taken from the stem cell graft. This chain uses TRBV6-2 or TRBV6-3 with TRBJ2-7; 7 nucleotides line up with TRBD2. This clonotype was sampled from a human donor who donated a stem cell graft to a child with Fanconi anemia. CDR3 in DNA: TGTGCCAGCAGCCCCGAGGGGAGGGACTACGAGCAGTACTTC. Its translation: CASSPEGRDYEQYF.